One TCR beta chain is described in this entry. The antigen is not known. The CDR3 consists of 15 residues. Germline V CDR1 and CDR2: GTSNPN, SVGIG (reference sequence). Trimming cost V 2 bases and J 7 bases; bases outside gene matches: 11. The data originate from a study of Ad26.COV2.S vaccination and SARS-CoV-2 variants. Whole-study results and caveats: The authors reported substantial breadth in spike-specific CD8+ and CD4+ T cell responses after vaccination.

As for treatment: 15 to 20 received Ad26.COV2.S at low or high dose, single or two shots; 5 received placebo; per-sample allocation not given. Sampling happened 63 days after the first vaccine or placebo injection. The repertoire was sequenced with immunoSEQ multiplex PCR; TCRdb's copy has only in-frame clones and lacks some. The table has about 400,000 clones, 89% seen once. This TCR was sampled from a person aged 18-60 years who received the Ad26.COV2.S COVID-19 vaccine or a placebo. The sequences come from peripheral blood, collected in a trial of Ad26.COV2.S vaccine versus placebo. The chain recombines TRBV30 with TRBJ1-2; 9 bases line up with TRBD1. CDR3 loop: CAWSYGGGQGSGYTF. In DNA, the CDR3 is TGTGCCTGGAGTTATGGAGGGGGACAGGGTTCTGGCTACACCTTC.